Detailed here is one TCR beta chain. Its antigen is currently not known. No much larger clone exists at a distance of one base, and base qualities are not known. The collaborating institutions used their own protocols to collect whole blood in K2EDTA tubes. For TCRbeta analysis, collaborators shipped samples as frozen whole blood, isolated PBMCs, or DNA extracted from either of those sample types. The data were obtained in a study of blood T cell repertoires in COVID-19 (dated by TCRdb to the early 2020s). Study-wide context: Samples covering the acute and convalescent phases of COVID-19 were provided by collaborators in the United States, Italy and Spain. Subjects who had been exposed to COVID-19, were actively infected with it, or had recovered from it provided the deeply sampled blood TCRbeta repertoires that made up the dataset. Nearly every sample came with metadata listing a de-identified subject ID, COVID-19 status, age in years and sex. The repertoires were released in a freely available public database intended as a resource for research on the immune response to SARS-CoV-2. The samples were drawn from the first 160 participants of the ongoing ImmuneRACE study and from over 950 subjects provided by 6 global collaborators. Where HLA class I and class II types were available, the types were taken from metadata supplied by the sample provider, not from assay-based typing. The prospective study material was composed of cDNA or gDNA derived from T cells, B-cell-depleted T cells, or PBMCs. Study-level results and caveats: How much clinical and demographic metadata was included differed by source and by participant, and the metadata was provided uncurated.

TCRbeta CDR3 regions were amplified from genomic DNA by means of the immunoSEQ Assay, a bias-controlled multiplex PCR. The authors processed their data as follows. Nucleated cell counts per sample were estimated from amplification of reference gene primers within the assay. Sequence reads were collapsed and filtered to measure the absolute abundance of every unique TCRbeta CDR3 rearrangement. For each sample, productive Simpson clonality was calculated as the square root of Simpson's diversity index across productive rearrangements. This immuneACCESS table, as held by TCRdb, lists in-frame sequences with V and J called but not all clones. Of the missing ones, under half trace to an unresolved V gene in checked studies; the others have no known cause. D and trimming were read from the DNA, whereas the V and J calls and clone size are those reported in that table. For this sample there are under 250,000 clones; about 85% appear just once. 3% of the sample is held by the ten biggest clonotypes.

Specimen: peripheral blood. This sequence was found in a man aged 18 to 30 with active or convalescent COVID-19.

The DNA is TGTGCCAGCTCACCAGTTACAGGGGATGAAAAACTGTTTTTT. Its protein product is CASSPVTGDEKLFF. The rearranged chain carries TRBV18 and TRBJ1-4; the central 7 bases match TRBD1. Taken from cysteine to phenylalanine, the CDR3 has 14 residues. Only the CDR3 DNA is retained, 42 bases long and in frame from the first base. The germline V gene sets CDR1 to KGHSH and CDR2 to LQKENI. V is trimmed back by 2 bases and J by 6 bases, and the junction contains 3 bases that no gene match accounts for.